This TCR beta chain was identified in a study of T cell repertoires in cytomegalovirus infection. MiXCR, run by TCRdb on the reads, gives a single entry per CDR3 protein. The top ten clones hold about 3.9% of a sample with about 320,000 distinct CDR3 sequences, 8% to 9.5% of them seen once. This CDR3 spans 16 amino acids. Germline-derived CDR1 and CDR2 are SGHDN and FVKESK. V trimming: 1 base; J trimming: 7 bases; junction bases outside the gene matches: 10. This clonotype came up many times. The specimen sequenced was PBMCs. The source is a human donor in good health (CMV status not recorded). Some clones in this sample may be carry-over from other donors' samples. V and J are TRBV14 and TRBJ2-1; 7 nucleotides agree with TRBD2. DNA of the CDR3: TGTGCCAGCAGCCAAGTCACGGGAGGAGCGGGTAATGAGCAGTTCTTC. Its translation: CASSQVTGGAGNEQFF.